This T cell receptor beta chain was sequenced for a study of regulatory T cells in long-lasting Graves disease. Study-level findings and limits: TRBV28 was favored in persistent disease, as were TRBJ1-2 and TRBJ2-5.

Libraries of TCR beta came from iRepertoire HTBI primers plus Arm-PCR of CDR3 regions. TCRdb processed the multiplex PCR reads anew with MiXCR; each CDR3 protein has one entry. The sample lists more than 350,000 distinct CDR3 sequences; under 15% were seen once. Time point specified: newly diagnosed GD, antithyroid drugs for less than 3 months. There was RNA extracted from PBMCs, and the TCR library was made from it. The V end was cut by 7 bases, the J end by 5 bases, with 14 bases between. The CDR3 contains 13 residues. The germline gives CDR1 GTSNPN, CDR2 SVGIG (reference sequence). This clonotype was recorded a few times. What it recognizes is unknown. This sample also appeared in a second study, on T cells in Graves' hyperthyroidism and ophthalmopathy. That report notes: Hyperthyroidism patients were newly diagnosed, had disease duration under 2 months, and were aged 18 to 65 years. The TCR CDR3 first-round RT-PCR relied on the HTBI primer set. Ophthalmopathy was distinguished from stable hyperthyroidism by 13 V-J signatures.

The sequence was collected from a woman under 40 with Graves disease. This rearrangement joins TRBV30 to TRBJ2-2; no definite D call. The starting material was peripheral blood mononuclear cells (PBMCs), obtained at new diagnosis, from a patient treated with antithyroid drugs. CDR3 bases: TGTGCCTATGCGGACGGAATAACCGGGGAGCTGTTTTTT. Its protein is CAYADGITGELFF.